Below, 30 T cell receptor beta chains from the same sample are listed, as sequenced in a study of tumor-infiltrating lymphocytes in primary liver carcinoma. Constant-region priming of around 490 ng total RNA yielded TCR beta cDNA. Construction of TCR beta libraries relied on three successive nested multiplex PCR rounds employing slightly modified ARM-PCR. Each of the first two PCR rounds ran approximately 11 cycles with TRBV1-TRBV30 forward and C-beta reverse primers. MiXCR, applied by TCRdb to the multiplex PCR reads, yields one record per CDR3 protein. The repertoire has approximately 210,000 distinct CDR3 sequences, about 61% of them found once; the top ten carry around 7.1%. Blood RNA originated from unsorted whole blood, with germline DNA additionally extracted. The specimen sequenced was peripheral blood. The receptors were gathered from a woman between 55 and 75 years old with primary liver carcinoma and hepatitis B virus infection.

Remarks on this clonotype: A much larger clone sits a single nucleotide away, making a read error possible. This rearrangement joins TRBV6-5 to TRBJ2-3; D gene ambiguous. The CDR3 totals 14 residues. CDR1 is MNHEY and CDR2 is SVGAGI in the germline V gene. Trimming cost V 6 bases and J 2 bases, with 12 bases left between them. The CDR3 nucleotides are TGTGCCAGCAGCCCCTCGAGGATCACAGATACGCAGTATTTT. It codes for CASSPSRITDTQYF.

In DNA, the CDR3 is TGTGCCAGCAGCTCGAGATGCACAGATACGCAGTATTTT. Amino acid sequence: CASSSRCTDTQYF. J is TRBJ2-3 and V is TRBV7-8; D is uncertain. In germline, CDR1 is SGHVS, CDR2 FQNEAQ. V gave up 4 bases and J gave up 1 base, with 6 bases separating them. The CDR3 has 13 residues.

As for this clonotype: A much more abundant neighbour one base away suggests this may be a read error. The V gene is TRBV11-1, the J gene TRBJ2-1, with D possibly being TRBD1 (6 bases). Germline CDR1 and CDR2: SGHAT and FQDESV (reference sequence). The CDR3 consists of 14 residues. The CDR3: CASRWTASDNERFF. The CDR3 DNA is TGTGCCAGCAGATGGACAGCTTCCGACAATGAGCGGTTCTTC.

This clonotype was recorded many times. The chain uses TRBV11-3 and TRBJ1-1; D uncertain. V was shortened by 4 bases and J by 6 bases, with 18 bases between the two germline ends. CDR3 size: 15 residues. CDR1 and CDR2 (germline): SGHNT, YENEEA. This CDR3 reads CASSSPAAGAPEAFF. Written as DNA, the CDR3 is TGTGCCAGCAGCTCCCCCGCTGCAGGCGCCCCTGAAGCTTTCTTT.

The rearrangement joins TRBV5-6 to TRBJ1-5; TRBD1 matches 8 bases. This CDR3 has 17 residues. CDR1 SGHDT and CDR2 YYEEEE come from the germline V gene. V gave up 4 bases and J gave up 5 bases; unmatched junction bases: 14. The CDR3 sequence is CASSLTQDRANHQPQHF. For the CDR3, the DNA is TGTGCCAGCAGCCTGACCCAGGACAGGGCTAATCATCAGCCCCAGCATTTT.

Concerning this clonotype: A much larger clone lies one base from this, so it may be a read error. J is TRBJ2-1 and V is TRBV5-4, with no clear D. This CDR3 contains 15 residues. Germline loops: CDR1 SGHNT, CDR2 YYREEE (reference sequence). As DNA, the CDR3 is TGTGCCAACAGCAAGACGTGGTCCGACTACAATGAGCAGTTCTTC. It encodes CANSKTWSDYNEQFF.

The sample holds many counts of this clonotype. The rearrangement links TRBV29-1 to TRBJ2-3; 9 bases match TRBD2. The V and J ends lost 4 bases and 0 bases, in that order; junction bases with no gene match: 8. Germline assignment: CDR1 SQVTM and CDR2 ANQGSEA. CDR3 length equals 16 residues. CDR3 nucleotides: TGCAGCGTTGTGGGGTCAGCGGGAGGAAGCACAGATACGCAGTATTTT. Translating it yields CSVVGSAGGSTDTQYF.

In this sample, this clonotype turned up a few times. The rearrangement links TRBV28 to TRBJ2-6, with D uncertain. The V gene's germline CDR1 is MDHEN and CDR2 SYDVKM. The CDR3 is 16 amino acids. V was shortened by 3 bases and J by 3 bases, with 12 bases between the two germline ends. CDR3 in amino acids: CASSFGWRFGANVLTF. The CDR3 coding sequence is TGTGCCAGCAGTTTCGGGTGGAGATTTGGGGCCAACGTCCTGACTTTC.

A word on this clonotype: A read error may produce the germline difference seen at one junction end. J is TRBJ2-3 and V is TRBV11-2; no reliable D call. Germline V lookup: CDR1 SGHAT, CDR2 FQNNGV. The length of the CDR3 is 14 residues. The CDR3 sequence: CASNFSGPADTQCF. In DNA form, the CDR3 reads TGTGCCAGCAACTTTTCAGGACCCGCAGATACGCAGTGTTTT.

J is TRBJ2-1 and V is TRBV24-1; 13 bases align to TRBD2. CDR1 and CDR2 (germline): KGHDR, SFDVKD. The CDR3 runs 17 residues. V shed 1 base, J shed 4 bases, and the junction held 3 bases outside the gene matches. The DNA for the CDR3 is TGTGCCACCAGTGATTTTGGGACTAGCGGGGCATACAATGAGCAGTTCTTC. Encoded protein: CATSDFGTSGAYNEQFF.

In this sample, this clonotype turned up a few times. The V and J genes are TRBV7-9 and TRBJ2-7; possible D gene TRBD2, 5 bases. In germline, CDR1 is SEHNR, CDR2 FQNEAQ (reference sequence). Deletions cut 5 bases from V and 2 bases from J, with 16 bases between. The CDR3 spans 15 residues. CDR3 in amino acids: CASSNTGREPYEQYF. The DNA of the CDR3 is TGTGCCAGCAGCAATACCGGACGGGAACCCTACGAGCAGTACTTC.

This clonotype was recorded a few times. The chain links TRBV5-1 to TRBJ2-2, with D possibly TRBD1 on 6 matching bases. Germline CDR1 SGHRS, CDR2 YFSETQ. V was trimmed by 2 bases and J by 3 bases, leaving 14 bases between them. This CDR3 region has 16 residues. CDR3 sequence (DNA): TGCGCCAGCAGCTTTTACAGGGCAACCGACACCGGGGAGCTGTTTTTT. It codes for CASSFYRATDTGELFF.

Worth noting for this clonotype: A junction end diverges from the germline sequence, so it may reflect a read error. The chain combines TRBV5-4 with TRBJ2-3, with a tentative D call TRBD1 (6 bases). This CDR3 has 15 amino acids. Germline CDR1 is SGHNT and CDR2 is YYREEE (reference sequence). CDR3 sequence: CVSSLEDRRTDAQYF. The DNA for the CDR3 is TGTGTCAGCAGCTTGGAGGACAGACGCACAGATGCGCAGTATTTT.

This sequence joins TRBV7-9 and TRBJ1-1; no clear D gene. CDR1 SEHNR and CDR2 FQNEAQ come from the germline V gene (reference sequence). Deletions cut 5 bases from V and 8 bases from J, with 15 bases between. The CDR3 is made up of 13 amino acids. CDR3 in amino acids: CASSTSVAVEAFF. CDR3 in DNA: TGTGCCAGCAGCACCAGCGTCGCAGTGGAAGCTTTCTTT. Based on the CDR3 plus reference TRBV7-9 and TRBJ1-1, the full variable domain is DTGVSQNPRHKITKRGQNVTFRCDPISEHNRLYWYRQTLGQGPEFLTYFQNEAQLEKSRLLSDRFSAERPKGSFSTLEIQRTEQGDSAMYLCASSTSVAVEAFFGQGTRLTVV.

The CDR3 sequence: CTIKLFPAGEADTQYF. The DNA for the CDR3 is TGTACCATCAAGTTGTTCCCAGCGGGAGAGGCAGATACGCAGTATTTT. The chain employs TRBV11-2 and TRBJ2-3, with 8 positions matching TRBD2. The CDR3 has 16 amino acids. Per the germline V gene, CDR1 is SGHAT and CDR2 is FQNNGV.

This clonotype was seen many times. The J gene is TRBJ2-1, the V gene TRBV11-1; TRBD1 aligns across 8 bases. The V and J ends lost 5 bases and 6 bases, in that order; junction bases with no gene match: 9. This CDR3 is 15 amino acids long. CDR1 is SGHAT and CDR2 is FQDESV in the germline V gene (reference sequence). CDR3 nucleotides: TGTGCCAGCAGCCCGCCGACAGGGGTGATCAATGAGCAGTTCTTC. Translated, it gives CASSPPTGVINEQFF.

To note about this clonotype: One base away lies a much larger clone, so this may be a sequencing read error. J is TRBJ2-5 and V is TRBV7-9; D might be TRBD2 (6 bases). Germline V gene sequence: CDR1 SEHNR, CDR2 FQNEAQ (reference sequence). The CDR3 has 13 residues. The CDR3 is CASALSGQETQCF. As DNA, the CDR3 is TGTGCCAGCGCACTTAGCGGACAAGAGACCCAGTGCTTC.

The rearrangement joins TRBV28 to TRBJ2-7; TRBD2 is a possible D gene (6 bases). V lost 7 bases and J lost 2, with 27 bases in between. Germline V gene lookup returns CDR1 MDHEN and CDR2 SYDVKM. The length of the CDR3 is 18 residues. The CDR3 nucleotides read TGTGCCAGCATCCCTATGGGATACCGACCGGAGGGTACCTACGAGCAGTACTTC. As protein: CASIPMGYRPEGTYEQYF.

A note on this clonotype: The junction and the germline gene differ at one end; a read error may be behind it. The gene calls are TRBV30 and TRBJ2-1; no clear D. The V gene's germline CDR1 is GTSNPN and CDR2 SVGIG (reference sequence). The CDR3 loop spans 12 amino acids. The CDR3 DNA follows: TGTGCCTGGAGTGCCGGATACACTGAGCAGTTCTTC. This codes for CAWSAGYTEQFF.

For this clonotype: Germline and junction disagree at one end, which may indicate a read error. The chain joins TRBV6-2 or TRBV6-3 to TRBJ2-2, with 7 bases identical to TRBD1. Germline-derived CDR1 and CDR2 are MNHEY and SVGEGT. CDR3 length: 18 amino acids. The CDR3 spells CASTYSSFRTGNTGELFF. The CDR3 coding sequence is TGTGCCAGCACTTACTCGAGTTTTCGGACAGGTAACACCGGGGAGCTGTTTTTT.

Remarks on this clonotype: The CDR3 does not close with the conserved phenylalanine or tryptophan, likely indicating a read error. The chain uses TRBV6-5 and TRBJ2-7; TRBD1 might be the D (5 bases). Germline V gives CDR1 MNHEY, CDR2 SVGAGI. This CDR3 spans 14 amino acids. Trimming removed 2 bases from V and 2 bases from J, with 10 bases in between. The CDR3 protein is CASSYGAEAYEQYL. For the CDR3, the DNA is TGTGCCAGCAGTTACGGGGCAGAAGCCTACGAGCAGTACTTG.

The chain uses TRBV11-2 and TRBJ2-7, with a tentative D call TRBD1 (6 bases). The J call is doubtful: the DNA matches TRBJ2-1 better. Germline CDR1 and CDR2: SGHAT and FQNNGV. This CDR3 comprises 12 residues. The CDR3, as DNA: TGTGCCAGCAACTTTCCCCAGGGGGAGCAGTTCTTC. It codes for CASNFPQGEQFF.

Points on this clonotype: In this CDR3 the conserved last residue, phenylalanine or tryptophan, is missing, so a read error is likely. The V gene is TRBV29-1, the J gene TRBJ2-7; a weak D match, TRBD2 (5 bases). V dropped 5 bases and J dropped 6 bases, with 14 bases sitting between them. The CDR3 loop spans 12 amino acids. Germline V gene data show CDR1 as SQVTM and CDR2 as ANQGSEA. The CDR3 sequence is CSVRLTGSEQYI. In nucleotides, the CDR3 is TGCAGCGTTAGACTAACGGGATCCGAGCAGTACATC.

As to this clonotype: No conserved phenylalanine or tryptophan is present at the end of the CDR3, so a read error is the likely explanation. The chain links TRBV11-3 to TRBJ2-1; the match to TRBD2 covers 8 bases. Germline CDR1 and CDR2: SGHNT and YENEEA. V dropped 0 bases and J dropped 9; count of bases not matched to a gene: 7. The CDR3 is 15 residues long. The CDR3 protein is CASSLEAGATIEQFL. In DNA form, the CDR3 reads TGTGCCAGCAGCTTAGAAGCGGGAGCGACGATTGAGCAGTTCCTC.

This chain links TRBV11-2 with TRBJ2-2, with D possibly being TRBD1 (5 bases). Germline CDR1 reads SGHAT; CDR2 reads FQNNGV. The CDR3 contains 16 residues. The V end lost 10 bases, the J end lost 2 bases, and 20 bases lay between the germline ends. Here the CDR3 DNA reads TGTGCCAACACCGTGCATGTAGGGGCCAACACCGGGGAGCTGTTTTTT. It specifies CANTVHVGANTGELFF.

About this clonotype itself: Likely a read error: the CDR3 ends without its conserved phenylalanine or tryptophan. V is TRBV7-9 and J is TRBJ2-7, with TRBD2 identical over 12 bases. Germline V CDR1 and CDR2: SEHNR, FQNEAQ (reference sequence). The CDR3 is made up of 16 amino acids. Unmatched junction bases numbered 3, after V lost 2 bases and J lost 1 base. The DNA of the CDR3 is TGTGCCAGCAGCTTAAGGCTAGCGGGAGGGTCCTACGAGCAGTACTTA. Residues: CASSLRLAGGSYEQYL.

As to this clonotype: The junction departs from germline at one end; a sequencing error may be responsible. The genes are TRBV11-3 and TRBJ2-3; TRBD1 is a possible D gene (5 bases). CDR3 length: 15 residues. The germline gives CDR1 SGHNT, CDR2 YENEEA. CDR3 DNA sequence: TGTGCCAGCAGCTTAGGTCGACATACTACAGGTACGCAGTACTTT. Protein product: CASSLGRHTTGTQYF.

Concerning this clonotype: The germline gene is not matched at one end of the junction; a read error may be the cause. This rearrangement joins TRBV11-2 to TRBJ2-7; 10 bases line up with TRBD2. The germline V gene encodes CDR1 SGHAT and CDR2 FQNNGV. This CDR3 has 15 amino acids. CDR3 residues: CARSSWTSGNYEQYF. The CDR3 DNA follows: TGTGCCAGAAGCTCTTGGACTAGCGGAAACTACGAGCAGTACTTC.

This chain joins TRBV5-6 and TRBJ2-7; 12 nucleotides match TRBD2. Germline V gene sequence: CDR1 SGHDT, CDR2 YYEEEE. V dropped 3 bases and J dropped 2; count of bases not matched to a gene: 9. The CDR3 is 17 residues long. Here the CDR3 reads CASSYRTSGTRTYEQYF. CDR3 coding DNA: TGTGCCAGCAGCTACCGGACTAGCGGGACCAGAACCTACGAGCAGTACTTC.

This clonotype was seen at least ten times. The rearrangement joins TRBV6-1 to TRBJ1-2; no clear D. Per germline, CDR1 MNHNS and CDR2 SASEGT. The V gene lost 4 bases and the J gene lost 5 bases, with 8 bases spanning the gap. CDR3 length: 12 amino acids. The CDR3 reads CASSGPGYGYTF. The CDR3 DNA sequence: TGTGCCAGCAGTGGACCGGGATATGGCTACACCTTC.